This TCR beta chain was sequenced in a study of vaccination effects on CD4 cells after COVID-19. Within the ViraFEST assay, antigen-specific CD4+ T cells underwent expansion with viral peptide pools prior to sequencing. With more than 9 days of culture completed, CD4+ T cells were isolated. The vaccine given was either BNT162b2 or mRNA-1273, in two doses. Clones were sequenced by immunoSEQ multiplex PCR, and TCRdb holds only the in-frame ones, with some missing. The sample contains approximately 65,000 clones, roughly 81% of which appear only once. The CDR3 length is 14 residues. The ends were cut back, 0 bases at V and 4 bases at J, with 8 bases in the middle. Per the germline V gene, CDR1 is KGHSH and CDR2 is LQKENI. This clone was recorded a few times. The antigen remains unidentified.

This specimen consisted of CD4+ T cells from PBMCs cultured with HCoV-229E spike peptides, obtained after COVID-19 vaccination. The rearrangement uses TRBV18 and TRBJ2-3; D is perhaps TRBD1 (5 bases). This sequence was found in a human donor who received a COVID-19 vaccine. The CDR3 protein is CASSPPRTSDTQYF. In DNA form, the CDR3 reads TGTGCCAGCTCACCACCGCGGACATCAGATACGCAGTATTTT.